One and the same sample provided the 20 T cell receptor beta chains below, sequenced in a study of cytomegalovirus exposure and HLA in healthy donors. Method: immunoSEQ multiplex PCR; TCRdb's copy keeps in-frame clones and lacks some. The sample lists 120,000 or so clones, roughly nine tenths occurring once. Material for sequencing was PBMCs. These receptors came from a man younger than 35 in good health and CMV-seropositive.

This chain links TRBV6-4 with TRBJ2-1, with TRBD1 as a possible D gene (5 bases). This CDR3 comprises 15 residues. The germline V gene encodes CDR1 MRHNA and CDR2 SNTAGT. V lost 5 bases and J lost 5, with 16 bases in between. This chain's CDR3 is CASSFQAGANNEQFF. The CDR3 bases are TGTGCCAGCAGTTTTCAGGCTGGGGCGAACAATGAGCAGTTCTTC.

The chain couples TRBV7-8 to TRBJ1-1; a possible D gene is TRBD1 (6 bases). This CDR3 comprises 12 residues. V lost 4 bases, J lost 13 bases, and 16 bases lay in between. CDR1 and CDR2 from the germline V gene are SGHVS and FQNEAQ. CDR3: CASSSTDRPDFF. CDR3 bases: TGTGCCAGCAGCTCCACCGACAGGCCCGATTTCTTT.

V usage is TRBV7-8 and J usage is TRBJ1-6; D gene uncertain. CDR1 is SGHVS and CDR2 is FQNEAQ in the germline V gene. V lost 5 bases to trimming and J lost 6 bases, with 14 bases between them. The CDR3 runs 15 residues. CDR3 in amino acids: CASSPNRAPNSPLHF. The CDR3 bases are TGTGCCAGCAGCCCCAACCGCGCCCCTAATTCACCCCTCCACTTT.

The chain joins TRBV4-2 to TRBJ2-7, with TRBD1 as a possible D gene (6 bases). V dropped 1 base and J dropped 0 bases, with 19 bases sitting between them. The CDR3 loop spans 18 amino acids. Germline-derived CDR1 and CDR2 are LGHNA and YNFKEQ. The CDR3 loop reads CASSQVGSRDKSSYEQYF. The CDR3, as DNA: TGTGCCAGCAGCCAAGTCGGTTCCCGGGACAAGAGCTCCTACGAGCAGTACTTC.

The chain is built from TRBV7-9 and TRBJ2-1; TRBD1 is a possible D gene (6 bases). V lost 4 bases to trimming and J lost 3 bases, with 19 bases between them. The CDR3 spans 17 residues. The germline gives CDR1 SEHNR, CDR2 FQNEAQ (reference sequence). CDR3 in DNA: TGTGCCAGCAGCTCTCCTCCCGCGGACAGACACTACAATGAGCAGTTCTTC. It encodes CASSSPPADRHYNEQFF.

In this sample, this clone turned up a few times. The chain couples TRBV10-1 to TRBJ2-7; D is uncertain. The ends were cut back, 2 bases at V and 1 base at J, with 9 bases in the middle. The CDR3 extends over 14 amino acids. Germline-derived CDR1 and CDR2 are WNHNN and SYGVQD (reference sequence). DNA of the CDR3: TGCGCCAGCAGTGAGCCTGCCGGTTCCTACGAGCAGTACTTC. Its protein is CASSEPAGSYEQYF.

CDR3 in DNA: TGCGCCAGCGGTCCCGGGACAGGGTTGGGGACCCAGTACTTC. It is translated as CASGPGTGLGTQYF. The chain is built from TRBV5-1 and TRBJ2-5; 9 bases map to TRBD1. This CDR3 contains 14 residues. Germline values: CDR1 SGHRS, CDR2 YFSETQ. V was clipped by 7 bases and J by 7 bases; unmatched bases: 11. Full variable domain (outside the CDR3, taken from reference TRBV5-1 and TRBJ2-5): KAGVTQTPRYLIKTRGQQVTLSCSPISGHRSVSWYQQTPGQGLQFLFEYFSETQRNKGNFPGRFSGRQFSNSRSEMNVSTLELGDSALYLCASGPGTGLGTQYFGPGTRLLVL.

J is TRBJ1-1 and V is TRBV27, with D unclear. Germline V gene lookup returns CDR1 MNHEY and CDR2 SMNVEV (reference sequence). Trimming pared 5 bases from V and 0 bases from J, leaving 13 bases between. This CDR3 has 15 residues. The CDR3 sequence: CASSTILGLNTEAFF. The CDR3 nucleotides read TGTGCCAGCAGTACGATTTTGGGCTTGAACACTGAAGCTTTCTTT.

CDR3 region: CASSQRGGLLNTEAFF. The CDR3 region has the DNA TGTGCCAGCAGTCAAAGGGGGGGCCTTCTGAACACTGAAGCTTTCTTT. The chain combines TRBV28 with TRBJ1-1, with D possibly being TRBD1 (6 bases). With 5 bases removed from V and 0 bases from J, the gap between germline ends came to 16 bases. Germline V gene data show CDR1 as MDHEN and CDR2 as SYDVKM. The length of the CDR3 is 16 residues.

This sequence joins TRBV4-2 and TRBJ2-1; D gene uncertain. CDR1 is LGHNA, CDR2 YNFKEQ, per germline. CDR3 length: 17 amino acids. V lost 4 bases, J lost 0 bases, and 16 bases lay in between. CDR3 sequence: CASSRPLADSSYNEQFF. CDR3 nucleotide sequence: TGTGCCAGCAGCCGTCCTCTGGCGGATAGCTCCTACAATGAGCAGTTCTTC.

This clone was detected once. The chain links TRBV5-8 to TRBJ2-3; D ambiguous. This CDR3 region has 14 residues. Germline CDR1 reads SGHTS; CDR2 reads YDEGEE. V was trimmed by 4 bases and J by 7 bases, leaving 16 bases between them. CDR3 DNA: TGTGCCAGCAGCATTGGGCCTCTTCGGAATACGCAGTATTTT. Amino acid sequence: CASSIGPLRNTQYF.

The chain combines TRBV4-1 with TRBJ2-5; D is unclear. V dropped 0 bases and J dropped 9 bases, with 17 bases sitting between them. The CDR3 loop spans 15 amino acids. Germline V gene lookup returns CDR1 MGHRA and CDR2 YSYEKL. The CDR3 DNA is TGCGCCAGCAGCCAAGACCAAAGTACGCCTCCGGCCCAGTACTTC. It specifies CASSQDQSTPPAQYF.

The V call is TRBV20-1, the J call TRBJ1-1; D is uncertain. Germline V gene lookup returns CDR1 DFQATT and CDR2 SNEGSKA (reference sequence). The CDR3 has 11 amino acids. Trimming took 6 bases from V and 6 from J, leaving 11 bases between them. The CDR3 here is CSALGTAEAFF. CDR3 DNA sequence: TGCAGTGCCCTAGGTACCGCTGAAGCTTTCTTT.

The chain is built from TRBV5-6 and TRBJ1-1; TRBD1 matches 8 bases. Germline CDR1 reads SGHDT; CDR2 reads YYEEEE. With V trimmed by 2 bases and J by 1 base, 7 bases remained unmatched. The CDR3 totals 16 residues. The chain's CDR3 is CASSFGQGMGNTEAFF. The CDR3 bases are TGTGCCAGCAGCTTCGGACAGGGCATGGGGAACACTGAAGCTTTCTTT.

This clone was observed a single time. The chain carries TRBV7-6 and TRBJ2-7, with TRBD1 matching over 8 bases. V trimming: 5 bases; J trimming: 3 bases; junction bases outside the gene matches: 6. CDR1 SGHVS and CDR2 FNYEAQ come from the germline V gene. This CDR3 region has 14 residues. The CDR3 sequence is CASSHRTGSYEQYF. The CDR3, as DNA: TGTGCCAGCAGCCACAGGACAGGGAGCTACGAGCAGTACTTC.

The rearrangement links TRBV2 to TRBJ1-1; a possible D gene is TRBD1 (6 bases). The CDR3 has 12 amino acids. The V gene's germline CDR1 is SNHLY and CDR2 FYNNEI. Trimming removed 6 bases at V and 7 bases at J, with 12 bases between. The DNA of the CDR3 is TGTGCCAGCAGCCCCCAGGGGAGTGAAGCTTTCTTT. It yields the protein CASSPQGSEAFF.

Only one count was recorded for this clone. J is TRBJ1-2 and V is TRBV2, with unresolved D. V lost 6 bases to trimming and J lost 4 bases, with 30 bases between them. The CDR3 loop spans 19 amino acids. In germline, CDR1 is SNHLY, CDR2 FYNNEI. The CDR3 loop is CASSLVRALRGRMSYGYTF. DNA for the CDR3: TGTGCCAGCAGCCTCGTTAGGGCCCTCCGAGGGCGGATGAGCTATGGCTACACCTTC.

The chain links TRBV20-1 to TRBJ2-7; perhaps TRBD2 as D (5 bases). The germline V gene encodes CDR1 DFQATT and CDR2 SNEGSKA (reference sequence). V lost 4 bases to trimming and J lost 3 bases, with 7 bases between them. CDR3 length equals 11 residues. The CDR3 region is CSAIGDYEQYF. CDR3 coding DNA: TGCAGTGCTATCGGGGACTACGAGCAGTACTTC.

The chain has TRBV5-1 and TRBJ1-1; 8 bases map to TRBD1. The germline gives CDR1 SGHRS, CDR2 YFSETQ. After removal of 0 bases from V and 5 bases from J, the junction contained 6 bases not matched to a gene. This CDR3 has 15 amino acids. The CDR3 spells CASSLDRQGRTEAFF. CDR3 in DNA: TGCGCCAGCAGCTTGGACAGACAGGGGAGGACTGAAGCTTTCTTT.

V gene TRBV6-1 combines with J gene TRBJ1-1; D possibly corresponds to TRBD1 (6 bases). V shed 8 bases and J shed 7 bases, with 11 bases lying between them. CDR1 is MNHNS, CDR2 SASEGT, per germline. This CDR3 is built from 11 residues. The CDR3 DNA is TGTGCCAGCGGAACAGGGAATGAAGCTTTCTTT. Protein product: CASGTGNEAFF.